This TCR beta chain was captured in a study of T cells in Graves' hyperthyroidism and ophthalmopathy (dated by TCRdb to the late 2010s). Background on the whole study: Peripheral blood samples were taken at the time of initial diagnosis, prior to any treatment. After sampling, hyperthyroidism patients received methimazole starting at 30 mg daily, and ophthalmopathy patients received high-dose intravenous methylprednisolone. To identify TCR V-J signatures that set the groups apart, the researchers used a discovery cohort of 100 patients, made up of approximately 43 with Graves' ophthalmopathy and some 56 with stable Graves' hyperthyroidism. TCR Vbeta CDR3 sequencing of approximately 140 peripheral blood samples (fewer than 45 ophthalmopathy, roughly 74 hyperthyroidism and around 17 progressor patients) is reported in the paper. Prospective prediction of ophthalmopathy was tested in an independent validation cohort consisting of 18 hyperthyroidism patients and some 16 patients who later progressed to ophthalmopathy. In addition, the study compared T-cell repertoires in thyroid tissue and in blood from five to seven Graves' hyperthyroidism patients. The roughly 100 discovery patients were divided at random into training and test sets in a 7:3 ratio. General study outcomes and caveats: During validation, the model predicted progression to ophthalmopathy a median of around 6 months ahead of onset, with roughly 65% sensitivity and almost 75% specificity. A 13 V-J signature model separated ophthalmopathy from stable hyperthyroidism, with 87.88% sensitivity and approximately 81% specificity in cross-validation and 80%/75% in testing. Blood samples also contained most of the expanded thyroid clonotypes (frequency above 0.001), which suggests that blood repertoires may reflect thyroid immune responses. No statistical method was used to set the sample size in advance, and investigators knew the group allocation.

V is cut by 6 bases and J by 0 bases, and the space between the germline ends is 7 bases. CDR1 and CDR2, looked up from the germline V gene, are MNHNS and SASEGT. The CDR3, cysteine through phenylalanine, is 13 amino acids long. The CDR3 DNA has 39 bases and is translated from base 1. Graves' hyperthyroidism was defined as stable when no progression to ophthalmopathy occurred over 18 months of follow-up. The hyperthyroidism patients were between 18 and 65 years old and newly diagnosed, with a disease duration of less than 2 months. Any patient with an uncontrolled infection, another autoimmune disease, pregnancy or lactation was excluded. Diagnoses were based on clinical symptoms, serum thyroxine and TRAb, thyroid ultrasound and orbital computed tomography. PBMCs were separated from roughly 9.6 ml of fresh peripheral blood using Ficoll-Paque density gradient centrifugation. Total RNA was extracted with Trizol reagent, and quality was checked on an Agilent 2100 Bioanalyzer.

Amplification of TCR beta CDR3 regions was carried out from RNA transcripts. The first round of RT-PCR for the TCR CDR3 was performed with the HTBI primer set and the Qiagen OneStep RT-PCR kit. A second multiplex PCR round built the libraries, followed by size selection and purification. Paired-end sequencing of the libraries was performed with 100 bp reads on an Illumina HiSeq2000. Per the source publication's procedure: SOAPnuke was used to process the raw data, throwing out any read that contained adapters or uncalled bases, had a mean Phred below 15, or lacked an exact constant-primer or identifier match. High-quality paired reads were merged with COPE v1.2.5, and unique nucleotide sequences were defined as clonotypes. MiTCR v1.1 was used to align the clonotypes against IMGT TRBV, TRBD and TRBJ reference segments. Analysis was restricted to V-J combinations with a frequency above 0.0001, which covered just over 98% of repertoires. The TCS score was defined as F50 (clonal expansion) divided by E x V (chaos), with BLOSUM62-based TCRdist calculated between CDR3 peptides within each V-J. Welch's t-statistics and random forest reduced roughly 530 V-J features to 10 to 15, which were used in a naive Bayes classifier (R e1071). TCRdb reprocessing: public reads trimmed at Q25 with fastp, clones called with MiXCR, in-frame beta chains kept. Every CDR3 protein is listed once, alongside the most common genes and DNA of its rows. The V and J calls shown here were made by TCRdb, not taken from the authors' results. This sample has around 580,000 distinct CDR3 sequences in its table, and approximately 16% of those were observed once. Around a sixth of the sample is held by the ten biggest clonotypes.

About this clonotype: It lacks a known antigen. No much larger clone is present one base from it, and per-base qualities are unavailable.

The rearrangement combines TRBV6-1 with TRBJ2-3, with the D gene uncertain. This sequence originates from a woman between 18 and 29 years old with Graves' hyperthyroidism. Sequenced: blood. The nucleotide sequence is TGTGCCAGCAGAGCTCCTAGCACAGATACGCAGTATTTT. It translates as CASRAPSTDTQYF.